What follows describes a single T cell receptor beta chain. Its antigen is not identified. Pooling was applied to second doses at about 4 or about 12 weeks. Germline V gene data show CDR1 as LNHDA and CDR2 as SQIVND (reference sequence). There are 15 residues in the CDR3. Unmatched junction bases numbered 10, after V lost 7 bases and J lost 3 bases. The entry originates in a study of T cell responses to AZD1222 COVID-19 vaccine. Study conclusions and caveats: Within unmutated variant regions lay the reported targets of nearly half of spike-specific TCRs. Recipients of two AZD1222 doses showed rising Spike-specific TCR breadth and depth. Of the AZD1222 recipients, only five to seven were seropositive at baseline.

Measured with immunoSEQ multiplex PCR; TCRdb has only the in-frame clones, and not every one. The repertoire has 20,000 or so clones, 84% of them found once; the top ten carry approximately 16%. The clonotype originates from an adult who received the AZD1222 COVID-19 vaccine. The chain combines TRBV19 with TRBJ1-2; 8 nucleotides align to TRBD1. Specimen: peripheral blood, collected 28 days after the second AZD1222 dose. CDR3 sequence (DNA): TGTGCCAGTACCCGGACAGGGTGGTTCGACTATGGCTACACCTTC. It specifies CASTRTGWFDYGYTF.